This entry lists 3 T cell receptor beta chains sequenced from one sample in a study of blood T cell repertoires in COVID-19. Method: immunoSEQ multiplex PCR; TCRdb's copy keeps in-frame clones and lacks some. The data contain about 140,000 clones, 88% of them singletons. Sequencing was performed on peripheral blood. The receptors come from a human donor in a cohort sampled during active COVID-19.

The chain combines TRBV7-9 with TRBJ1-4; TRBD1 might be the D (6 bases). The V end lost 5 bases, the J end lost 2 bases, and 15 bases lay between the germline ends. The germline gives CDR1 SEHNR, CDR2 FQNEAQ (reference sequence). CDR3 length equals 16 residues. Written as DNA, the CDR3 is TGTGCCAGCAGCCTCCTTAGGGGGAGCACTAATGAAAAACTGTTTTTT. Its translation is CASSLLRGSTNEKLFF.

The rearrangement links TRBV4-3 to TRBJ2-1, with TRBD2 matching over 11 bases. V shed 1 base and J 7 bases; nucleotides not matched to a gene: 6. The CDR3 sequence is 16 residues long. Germline lookup yields CDR1 LGHNA and CDR2 YSLEER. The CDR3 nucleotides are TGCGCCAGCAGCCAAGGGGTGACTAGCGGGATTAATGAGCAGTTCTTC. Its protein is CASSQGVTSGINEQFF.

The chain recombines TRBV19 with TRBJ1-6, with unresolved D. The CDR3 is 18 amino acids. The germline V gene has CDR1 LNHDA and CDR2 SQIVND (reference sequence). V was pared by 1 base and J by 4 bases, with 17 bases between. The CDR3 loop reads CASSIGTNWIAYNSPLHF. CDR3 in DNA: TGTGCCAGTAGTATAGGTACTAATTGGATCGCGTATAATTCACCCCTCCACTTT.